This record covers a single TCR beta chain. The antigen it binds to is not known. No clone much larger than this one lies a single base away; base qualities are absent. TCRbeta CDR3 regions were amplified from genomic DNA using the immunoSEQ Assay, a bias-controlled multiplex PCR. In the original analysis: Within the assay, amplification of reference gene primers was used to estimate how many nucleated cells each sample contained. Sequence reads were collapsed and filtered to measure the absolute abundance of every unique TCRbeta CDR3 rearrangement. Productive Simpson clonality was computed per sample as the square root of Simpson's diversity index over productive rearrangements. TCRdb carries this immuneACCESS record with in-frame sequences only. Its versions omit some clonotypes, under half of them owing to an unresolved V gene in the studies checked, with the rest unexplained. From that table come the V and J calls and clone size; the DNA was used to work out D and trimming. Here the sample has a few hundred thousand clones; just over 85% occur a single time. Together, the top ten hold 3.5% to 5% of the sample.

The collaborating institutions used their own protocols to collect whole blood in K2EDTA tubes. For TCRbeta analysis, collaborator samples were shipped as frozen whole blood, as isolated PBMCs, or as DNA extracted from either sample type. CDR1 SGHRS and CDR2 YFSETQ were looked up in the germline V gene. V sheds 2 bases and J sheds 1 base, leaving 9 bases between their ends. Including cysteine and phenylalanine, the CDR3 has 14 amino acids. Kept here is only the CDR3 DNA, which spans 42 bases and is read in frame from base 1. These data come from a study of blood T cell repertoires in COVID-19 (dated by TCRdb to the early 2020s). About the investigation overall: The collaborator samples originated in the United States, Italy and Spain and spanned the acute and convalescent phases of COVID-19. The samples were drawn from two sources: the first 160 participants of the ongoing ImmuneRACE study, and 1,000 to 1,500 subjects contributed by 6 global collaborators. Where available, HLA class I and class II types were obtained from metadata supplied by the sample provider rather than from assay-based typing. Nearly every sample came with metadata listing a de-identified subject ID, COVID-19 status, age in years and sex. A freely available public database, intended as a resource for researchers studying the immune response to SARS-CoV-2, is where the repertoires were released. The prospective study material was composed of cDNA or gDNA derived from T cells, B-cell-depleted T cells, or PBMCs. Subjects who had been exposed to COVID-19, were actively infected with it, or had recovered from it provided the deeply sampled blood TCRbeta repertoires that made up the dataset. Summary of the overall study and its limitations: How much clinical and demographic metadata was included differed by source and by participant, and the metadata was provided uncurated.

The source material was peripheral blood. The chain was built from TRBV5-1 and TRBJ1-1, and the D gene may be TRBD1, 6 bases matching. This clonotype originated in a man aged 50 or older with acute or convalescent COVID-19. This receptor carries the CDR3 CASSLNRANTEAFF. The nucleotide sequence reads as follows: TGCGCCAGCAGCTTAAACAGGGCGAACACTGAAGCTTTCTTT.